The next 4 T cell receptor beta chains were all read from a single sample in a study of radiotherapy plus CTLA-4 blockade in lung cancer. Assay used: immunoSEQ multiplex PCR; TCRdb lists only in-frame clones, some missing. The repertoire includes just over 60,000 clones, about 72% of them detected once, and approximately 4.5% sits in the top ten. Sequencing was performed on peripheral blood, taken from a patient treated with radiotherapy plus ipilimumab. The receptors come from a human donor with non-small cell lung cancer who had a complete response to radiotherapy plus ipilimumab.

The chain couples TRBV5-1 to TRBJ2-5; TRBD1 is a possible D gene (5 bases). The CDR3 length is 14 residues. Trimming shortened V by 1 base and J by 2 bases, and 9 bases separated the two germline ends. The germline CDR1 and CDR2 sequences are SGHRS and YFSETQ. CDR3 residues: CASSLQGPQETQYF. CDR3 DNA: TGCGCCAGCAGCTTGCAGGGTCCACAAGAGACCCAGTACTTC.

The rearrangement links TRBV11-2 to TRBJ1-2; D is unresolved. Germline assignment: CDR1 SGHAT and CDR2 FQNNGV. This CDR3 is built from 14 residues. V was pared by 4 bases and J by 3 bases, with 12 bases between. The CDR3 reads CASSSPKGDYGYTF. CDR3 bases: TGTGCCAGCAGCTCCCCGAAAGGTGACTATGGCTACACCTTC.

J is TRBJ2-7 and V is TRBV7-6; 11 bases are shared with TRBD1. This CDR3 region has 16 residues. V shed 4 bases and J 3 bases; nucleotides not matched to a gene: 8. Germline assignment: CDR1 SGHVS and CDR2 FNYEAQ. The CDR3 bases are TGTGCCAGCAGCTCGCCGGACGGGACAGGGGGCTACGAGCAGTACTTC. It is translated as CASSSPDGTGGYEQYF.

This clone was detected only a few times. The chain combines TRBV6-8 with TRBJ2-3, with 10 bases that match TRBD2. With 4 bases clipped from V and 0 bases from J, the junction kept 1 base outside the gene matches. The CDR3 has 15 amino acids. Germline V gene data show CDR1 as MNHGY and CDR2 as SAAAGT. Here the CDR3 DNA reads TGTGCCAGCAGTTTGACTAGCGGGAGCACAGATACGCAGTATTTT. Translating gives CASSLTSGSTDTQYF.